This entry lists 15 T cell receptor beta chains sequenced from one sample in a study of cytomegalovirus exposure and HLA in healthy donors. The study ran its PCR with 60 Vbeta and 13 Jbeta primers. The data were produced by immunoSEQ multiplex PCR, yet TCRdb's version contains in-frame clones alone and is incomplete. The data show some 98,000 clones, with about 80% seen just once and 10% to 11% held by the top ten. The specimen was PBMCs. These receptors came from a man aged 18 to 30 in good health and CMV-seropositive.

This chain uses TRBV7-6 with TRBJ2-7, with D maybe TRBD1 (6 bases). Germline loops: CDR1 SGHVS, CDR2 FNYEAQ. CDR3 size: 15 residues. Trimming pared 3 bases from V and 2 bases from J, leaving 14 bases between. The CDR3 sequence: CASSFSGRGAYEQYF. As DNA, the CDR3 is TGTGCCAGCAGCTTCAGTGGCAGGGGCGCCTACGAGCAGTACTTC.

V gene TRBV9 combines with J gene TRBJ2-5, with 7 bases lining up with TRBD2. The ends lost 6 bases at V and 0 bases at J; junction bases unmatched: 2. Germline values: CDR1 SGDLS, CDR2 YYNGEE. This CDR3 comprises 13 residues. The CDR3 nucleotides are TGTGCCAGCAACCGGGGGGACCAAGAGACCCAGTACTTC. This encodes CASNRGDQETQYF.

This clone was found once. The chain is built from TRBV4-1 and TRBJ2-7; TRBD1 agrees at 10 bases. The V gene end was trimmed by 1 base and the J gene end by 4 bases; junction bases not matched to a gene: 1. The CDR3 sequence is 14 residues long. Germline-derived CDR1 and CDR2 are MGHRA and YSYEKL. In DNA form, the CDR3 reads TGCGCCAGCAGCCAAGCGGGACAGGGGTACGAGCAGTACTTC. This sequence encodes CASSQAGQGYEQYF.

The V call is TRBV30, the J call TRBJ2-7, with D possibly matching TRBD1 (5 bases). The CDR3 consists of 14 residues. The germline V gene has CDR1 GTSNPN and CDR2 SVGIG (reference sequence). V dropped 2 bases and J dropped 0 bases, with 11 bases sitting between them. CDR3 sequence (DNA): TGTGCCTGGAGTAGGGGCGATACCTCCTACGAGCAGTACTTC. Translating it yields CAWSRGDTSYEQYF.

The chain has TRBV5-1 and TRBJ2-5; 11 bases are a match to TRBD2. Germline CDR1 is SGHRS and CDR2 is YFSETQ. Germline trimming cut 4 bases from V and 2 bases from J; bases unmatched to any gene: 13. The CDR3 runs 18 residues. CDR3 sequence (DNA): TGCGCCAGCAGCCCTCTAGCGGGGGGCCTTCCGGGGCAAGAGACCCAGTACTTC. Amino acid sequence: CASSPLAGGLPGQETQYF.

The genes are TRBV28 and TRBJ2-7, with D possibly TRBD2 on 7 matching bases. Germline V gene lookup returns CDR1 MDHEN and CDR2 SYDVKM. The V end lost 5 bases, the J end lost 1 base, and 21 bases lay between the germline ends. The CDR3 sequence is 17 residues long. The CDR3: CASSLTFGGAGSYEQYF. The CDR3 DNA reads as TGTGCCAGCAGTCTAACTTTTGGGGGGGCGGGGTCCTACGAGCAGTACTTC.

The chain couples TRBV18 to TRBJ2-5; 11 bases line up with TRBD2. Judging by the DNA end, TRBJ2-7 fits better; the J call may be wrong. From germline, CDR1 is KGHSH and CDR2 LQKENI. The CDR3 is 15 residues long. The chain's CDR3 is CASSPPSGGVDEQYF. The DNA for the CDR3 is TGTGCCAGCTCACCACCTAGCGGGGGGGTCGACGAGCAGTACTTC.

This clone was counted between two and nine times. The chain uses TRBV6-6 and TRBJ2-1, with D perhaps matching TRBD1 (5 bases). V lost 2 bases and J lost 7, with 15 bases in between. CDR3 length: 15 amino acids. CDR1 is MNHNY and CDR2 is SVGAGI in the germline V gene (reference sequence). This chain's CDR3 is CASSYGGRERNEQFF. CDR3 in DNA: TGTGCCAGCAGTTACGGTGGCAGGGAAAGGAATGAGCAGTTCTTC.

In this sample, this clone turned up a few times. This CDR3 reads CASSRGQDYEQYF. Here the CDR3 DNA reads TGTGCCAGCAGCCGTGGACAGGATTACGAGCAGTACTTC. The V and J genes are TRBV7-8 and TRBJ2-7; 7 nucleotides align to TRBD1. After removal of 5 bases from V and 4 bases from J, the junction contained 5 bases not matched to a gene. Germline CDR1 and CDR2: SGHVS and FQNEAQ. This CDR3 contains 13 residues. Variable domain in full (rest from reference TRBV7-8 and TRBJ2-7): GAGVSQSPRYKVAKRGQDVALRCDPISGHVSLFWYQQALGQGPEFLTYFQNEAQLDKSGLPSDRFFAERPEGSVSTLKIQRTQQEDSAVYLCASSRGQDYEQYFGPGTRLTVT.

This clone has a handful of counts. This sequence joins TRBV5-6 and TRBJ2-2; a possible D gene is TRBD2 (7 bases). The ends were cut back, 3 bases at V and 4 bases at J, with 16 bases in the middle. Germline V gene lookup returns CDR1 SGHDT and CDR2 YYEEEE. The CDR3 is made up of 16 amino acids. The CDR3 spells CASSYDGGRSTGELFF. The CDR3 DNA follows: TGTGCCAGCAGCTACGACGGGGGGCGTAGCACCGGGGAGCTGTTTTTT.

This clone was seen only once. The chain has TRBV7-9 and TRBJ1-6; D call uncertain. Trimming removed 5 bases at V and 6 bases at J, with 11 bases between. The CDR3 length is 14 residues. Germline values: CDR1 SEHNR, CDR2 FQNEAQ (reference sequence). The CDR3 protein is CASSLPVINSPLHF. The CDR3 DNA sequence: TGTGCCAGCAGCCTTCCGGTGATTAATTCACCCCTCCACTTT. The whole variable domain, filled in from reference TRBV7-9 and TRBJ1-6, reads DTGVSQNPRHKITKRGQNVTFRCDPISEHNRLYWYRQTLGQGPEFLTYFQNEAQLEKSRLLSDRFSAERPKGSFSTLEIQRTEQGDSAMYLCASSLPVINSPLHFGNGTRLTVT.

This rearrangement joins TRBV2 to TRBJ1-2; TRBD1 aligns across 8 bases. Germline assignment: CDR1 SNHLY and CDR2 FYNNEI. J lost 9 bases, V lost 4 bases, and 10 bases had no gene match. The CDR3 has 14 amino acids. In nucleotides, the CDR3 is TGTGCCAGCAGTGCTGCAGGGGGCCAGGATCGCTACACCTTC. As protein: CASSAAGGQDRYTF.

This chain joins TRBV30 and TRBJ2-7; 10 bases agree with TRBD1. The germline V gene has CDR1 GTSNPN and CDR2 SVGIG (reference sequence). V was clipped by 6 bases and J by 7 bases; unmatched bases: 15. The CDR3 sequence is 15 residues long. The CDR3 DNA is TGTGCCTGTACGCCGGGACAGGGGTTAAGATTGGAGCAGTACTTC. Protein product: CACTPGQGLRLEQYF.

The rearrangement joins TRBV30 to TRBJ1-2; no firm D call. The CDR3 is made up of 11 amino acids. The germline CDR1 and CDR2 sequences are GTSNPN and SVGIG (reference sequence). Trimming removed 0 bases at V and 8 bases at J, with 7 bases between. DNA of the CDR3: TGTGCCTGGAGTGTAGGGAGCGGCTACACCTTC. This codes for CAWSVGSGYTF.

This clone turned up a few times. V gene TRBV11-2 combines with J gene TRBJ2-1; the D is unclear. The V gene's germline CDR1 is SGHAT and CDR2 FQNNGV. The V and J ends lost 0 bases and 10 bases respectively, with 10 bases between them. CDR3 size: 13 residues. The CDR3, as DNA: TGTGCCAGCAGCTTAGATTCTCCGCGGGAGCAGTTCTTC. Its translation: CASSLDSPREQFF.